Listed below are T cell receptor beta chains from one sample, sequenced in a study of breast tumors, draining lymph nodes, adjacent tissues. One entry per CDR3 protein results from TCRdb running MiXCR on the multiplex PCR reads. The repertoire holds 26,000 or so distinct CDR3 sequences, with under 30% as singletons. Sequencing was done on a sample of breast tumor tissue. These receptors were taken from a female donor with breast cancer. Some clones in this sample may be carry-over from other donors' samples. The CDR3 runs from the conserved cysteine through the conserved F or W. The D gene is left open where the match is weak. A clone size is listed for some rows: how often the clone was seen (once, few, many), or a class if it is expanded.

clone_size,d_call,j_call,v_call,cdr3_aa,cdr3_nt
many,.,TRBJ2-6,TRBV5-1,CASSLGPVSGANVLTF,TGCGCCAGCAGCTTGGGACCGGTCTCTGGGGCCAACGTCCTGACTTTC
many,.,TRBJ2-5,TRBV7-9,CASSLSGLQETQYF,TGTGCCAGCAGCTTATCAGGGCTCCAAGAGACCCAGTACTTC
many,.,TRBJ1-3,TRBV6-5,CASAPTVHSGNTIYF,TGTGCCAGCGCTCCGACAGTCCACTCTGGAAACACCATATATTTT
many,.,TRBJ2-3,TRBV5-8,CASSLGGAATDTQYF,TGTGCCAGCAGCTTAGGGGGGGCCGCGACAGATACGCAGTATTTT
many,.,TRBJ2-3,TRBV25-1,CASSEYSLVDTQYF,TGTGCCAGCAGTGAATATAGTCTAGTGGATACGCAGTATTTT
many,TRBD2,TRBJ2-1,TRBV20-1,CSAKPSGRQQFF,TGCAGTGCTAAGCCTAGCGGGAGACAGCAGTTCTTC
many,TRBD1,TRBJ1-2,TRBV18,CASSPTGTGDGYTF,TGTGCCAGCTCACCAACCGGGACAGGGGATGGCTACACCTTC
.,TRBD2,TRBJ2-3,TRBV20-1,CSANILAGAVDTQYF,TGCAGTGCCAACATATTAGCGGGAGCGGTAGATACGCAGTATTTT
many,TRBD2,TRBJ2-2,TRBV5-4,CASSRRLAGVIGELFF,TGTGCCAGCAGCCGTCGCCTAGCGGGAGTTATCGGGGAGCTGTTTTTT
medium-sized,TRBD1,TRBJ1-5,TRBV7-8,CASSPRDSQGPQHF,TGTGCCAGCAGCCCTCGGGACAGCCAGGGGCCCCAGCATTTT
many,.,TRBJ2-3,TRBV7-2,CASSPAGDTQYF,TGTGCCAGCAGCCCTGCTGGGGATACGCAGTATTTT
many,TRBD2,TRBJ2-1,TRBV18,CASSLLAGANEQFF,TGTGCCAGCTCCCTTCTGGCGGGAGCCAATGAGCAGTTCTTC
many,TRBD1,TRBJ2-7,TRBV19,CASKQTGGNEQYF,TGTGCCAGTAAGCAGACAGGGGGTAACGAGCAGTACTTC
many,TRBD2,TRBJ2-7,TRBV11-2,CASSRLAGNNGIYEQYF,TGTGCCAGCTCTAGACTAGCGGGAAACAATGGTATCTACGAGCAGTACTTC
.,.,TRBJ1-4,TRBV29-1,CSVGGAGGKLFF,TGCAGCGTTGGGGGGGCGGGTGGAAAGCTGTTTTTT
many,.,TRBJ2-2,TRBV3-1,CASSQSGPSIGELFF,TGTGCCAGCAGCCAATCTGGGCCTAGCATCGGGGAGCTGTTTTTT
once,TRBD2,TRBJ2-1,TRBV5-6,CASSLAGDNEQFF,TGTGCCAGCAGCTTAGCGGGGGACAATGAGCAGTTCTTC
medium-sized,.,TRBJ2-7,TRBV7-3,CASSAGLLYEQYF,TGTGCCAGCAGCGCAGGTCTCCTTTACGAGCAGTACTTC
many,TRBD1,TRBJ1-5,TRBV6-1,CASSEQGGRPQHF,TGTGCCAGCAGTGAACAGGGGGGGCGGCCCCAGCATTTT
.,.,TRBJ1-1,TRBV6-6,CASSQGNGRAFF,TGTGCCAGCAGCCAGGGAAATGGGAGGGCTTTCTTT
.,.,TRBJ2-1,TRBV27,CASSLGLSGDFYNEQFF,TGTGCCAGCAGTTTAGGCCTATCGGGAGATTTTTACAATGAGCAGTTCTTC
many,.,TRBJ2-3,TRBV5-6,CASSPGVGETDTQYF,TGTGCCAGCAGCCCTGGCGTTGGGGAGACAGATACGCAGTATTTT
many,.,TRBJ2-7,TRBV19,CASSIGGDYEQYF,TGTGCCAGTAGTATTGGGGGTGACTACGAGCAGTACTTC
many,.,TRBJ1-2,TRBV6-5,CASRPTESHYGYTF,TGTGCCAGCAGACCAACAGAGAGCCACTATGGCTACACCTTC
many,.,TRBJ1-2,TRBV20-1,CSAPDPRTSGYTF,TGCAGTGCACCCGACCCCCGGACCTCTGGCTACACCTTC